This TCR beta chain comes out of a study of response to subunit inactivated influenza vaccine. This clonotype occurred a few times. Its antigen remains unknown. CDR1 and CDR2 from the germline V gene are SGHVS and FQNEAQ. Trimming shortened V by 1 base and J by 1 base, and 10 bases separated the two germline ends. The CDR3 has 15 amino acids. Overall study findings and caveats: Authors proposed each seasonal influenza vaccination draws in few new T cells.

MiXCR, applied by TCRdb to the RT-PCR reads, yields one record per CDR3 protein. Among about 500,000 distinct CDR3 sequences, about 15% were seen once, and the ten largest hold less than 4%. V and J are TRBV7-8 and TRBJ1-2, with D hard to call. The receptor's source is a man in his fifties or sixties who received an inactivated influenza vaccine. Sample: CD4+ T cells sorted from PBMCs, taken around 25 months after vaccination. The CDR3 region has the DNA TGTGCCAGCAGCTTAGAAGCTCGCTATAACTATGGCTACACCTTC. Protein product: CASSLEARYNYGYTF.